This TCR beta chain originates from a study of blood T cell repertoires in COVID-19. About the study: Both acute and convalescent COVID-19 samples were obtained from the United States, Italy and Spain. The analysed material was cDNA or gDNA that came from T cells, B-cell-depleted T cells, or PBMCs.

As originally analysed: Scientists estimated how many nucleated cells there were by amplifying reference gene primers. Sequencing used immunoSEQ multiplex PCR; TCRdb keeps in-frame clones, though not all of them. V and J calls and clone size come straight from that table; D and trimming were deduced from the DNA. The sample holds 100,000 or so clones, 84% seen once. The CDR3 has 14 residues. CDR1 and CDR2 (germline): SGHTA, FQGNSA. Trimming left V 0 bases short and J 9 bases short, with 12 bases between. The sample consisted of peripheral blood. This sequence was found in a man between 65 and 79 years old with active or convalescent COVID-19. The rearrangement uses TRBV7-2 and TRBJ2-1; tentatively, D is TRBD1 (5 bases). This CDR3 is CASSLARAQGEQFF. As DNA, the CDR3 is TGTGCCAGCAGCTTAGCTAGGGCTCAGGGTGAGCAGTTCTTC.